Listed below are T cell receptor beta chains from one sample, sequenced in a study of chemoradiotherapy in HPV16-positive cancers. Assay used: immunoSEQ multiplex PCR; TCRdb lists only in-frame clones, some missing. Counted here are several thousand clones, around 82% occurring once; the ten biggest clones make up 8% to 10%. This sample was gathered from a patient who underwent chemoradiotherapy. The receptor source for this set is a human donor with HPV-associated anogenital cancer. Each CDR3 is given with its conserved first and last residue. The listing skips clone size in some rows; elsewhere it reads once, few, many or a size class.

>TRBJ2-3|NA|TRBV4-3
CASSQRGTIDTDTQYF
>TRBJ2-7|NA|TRBV27
CASRIRTGGTYEQYF
>TRBJ1-2|once|TRBV6-1
CASSENPGRGYTF
>TRBJ1-1|few|TRBV10-3
CAIKGAKENTEAFF
>TRBJ1-2|NA|TRBV6-5
CASSYSVEVSGYTF
>TRBJ1-1|NA|TRBV5-1
CASSPHQVERTEAFF
>TRBJ2-7|NA|TRBV7-8
CASSLGRSRLYEQYF
>TRBJ2-7|NA|TRBV4-3
CASSQVQGAYEQYF
>TRBJ2-5|NA|TRBV9
CASSVQGKSPGETQYF
>TRBJ1-2|NA|TRBV2
CASGEGWGPTTGYTF
>TRBJ2-5|NA|TRBV10-3
CAISENRLETQYF
>TRBJ1-6|few|TRBV4-1
CASSQATGIVSPLHF
>TRBJ2-7|NA|TRBV4-1
CASSPRQGTSYEQYF
>TRBJ1-5|NA|TRBV5-1
CASSLMTGGNQPQHF
>TRBJ1-3|NA|TRBV7-9
CASSPGQVSGNTIYF
>TRBJ2-3|NA|TRBV11-3
CASSLSTDTQYF
>TRBJ1-2|NA|TRBV5-1
CASSPGETGGRGYTF
>TRBJ2-7|NA|TRBV14
CASSRGTSGDAYEQYF
>TRBJ2-2|NA|TRBV1
CTSSQGMRLAGGGKENGELFF
>TRBJ1-1|NA|TRBV4-3
CASSQGGHTEAFF
>TRBJ1-1|NA|TRBV15
CATSRNIQGTEAFF
>TRBJ2-3|NA|TRBV5-6
CASSLDAGGTDTQYF
>TRBJ2-2|few|TRBV7-9
CASSLGDRVAGELFF
>TRBJ1-2|NA|TRBV5-6
CASSLARTSGYTF
>TRBJ1-6|NA|TRBV5-6
CASSPRGGAYNSPLHF
>TRBJ2-3|NA|TRBV5-5
CASSSPRLAAQYF
>TRBJ2-5|NA|TRBV19
CASGTGRETQYF
>TRBJ1-5|NA|TRBV2
CASKTGLNQPQHF
>TRBJ2-5|NA|TRBV4-1
CASSQVVGTGVREETQYF
>TRBJ1-1|few|TRBV30
CAWSTDSEAFF
>TRBJ1-2|NA|TRBV30
CAWSVPRQPSDGYTF
>TRBJ2-7|NA|TRBV5-1
CASSLASGDYEEQYF
>TRBJ2-3|once|TRBV7-9
CASSSPTSPQGDTQYF
>TRBJ2-3|NA|TRBV6-1
CASNELAGGQGTDTQYF
>TRBJ1-2|NA|TRBV11-1
CASSPSGDYGYTF
>TRBJ1-5|NA|TRBV27
CASSPGGYSLNSNQPQHF
>TRBJ2-7|few|TRBV7-9
CASSSRPTLEQYF
>TRBJ2-1|NA|TRBV7-9
CATGGTYSYNEQFF
>TRBJ2-7|NA|TRBV11-3
CASSLGGGHEQYF
>TRBJ1-4|NA|TRBV4-2
CASRPGTVGEKLFF
>TRBJ1-5|NA|TRBV30
CAWSVLLGDDQPQHF
>TRBJ2-3|NA|TRBV5-1
CASSINSDTQYF
>TRBJ2-1|NA|TRBV7-9
CASSPGAGTSWNEQFF
>TRBJ2-1|once|TRBV5-6
CASSGVGGNSYNEQFF
>TRBJ2-7|NA|TRBV2
CASKAGGLLFYEQYF
>TRBJ1-3|NA|TRBV19
CASRTIADSGNTIYF
>TRBJ2-5|NA|TRBV9
CASSGDRGLGETQYF
>TRBJ2-1|NA|TRBV7-6
CASSLFPAGGIAGEQFF
>TRBJ2-5|NA|TRBV9
CASSAARGLAGGTQETQYF
>TRBJ1-2|once|TRBV2
CASSRDINYGYTF
>TRBJ2-3|NA|TRBV6-5
CASSYSGRAMDTQYF
>TRBJ1-6|few|TRBV7-8
CASSLNWSPNSPLHF
>TRBJ2-7|NA|TRBV4-3
CASSPQVGDSSYEQYF
>TRBJ2-5|NA|TRBV6-5
CASSYQGRAETQYF
>TRBJ1-1|NA|TRBV19
CASSIWGGPNTEAFF
>TRBJ2-7|NA|TRBV10-1
CASSEGPGTYEQYF
>TRBJ1-1|NA|TRBV9
CASSGRNTEAFF
>TRBJ2-7|few|TRBV4-1
CASSQDVTVGDEQYF